This TCR beta chain comes out of a study of beta chain features in type 1 diabetes. Of the isolated RNA, all was reverse transcribed, and so the sequenced material was expressed TCRB transcripts. Using immunoSEQ multiplex PCR, the repertoire was profiled, and TCRdb retains in-frame clones only, with some absent. The sample lists some 230,000 clones; more than 9% were seen once. Trimming at V came to 3 bases and at J to 7 bases, leaving 4 bases not matched to a gene. This CDR3 comprises 15 residues. CDR1 and CDR2 from the germline V gene are MGHDK and SYGVNS. In the case of this clone: Its target is unknown.

Findings and limits, study-wide: When VDJ junctions were examined, type 1 diabetes patients showed fewer insertions and more deletions. Within each of all four CD4+ subsets, Type 1 diabetes patients had TCRB CDR3s that were moderately but significantly shorter.

This chain uses TRBV25-1 with TRBJ1-6; 9 nucleotides align to TRBD1. Input material: naive CD4+ T cells from blood. This sequence was found in a woman in her late teens or twenties in good health. The CDR3 protein is CASSDPGTGNSPLHF. As DNA, the CDR3 is TGTGCCAGCAGTGATCCGGGGACAGGGAATTCACCCCTCCACTTT.